This record covers a single T cell receptor (beta chain). Its target is unknown. Reverse transcription of all isolated RNA meant that expressed TCRB transcripts were sequenced. Profiling relied on immunoSEQ multiplex PCR, and the TCRdb table lists in-frame clones only, not all of them. This sample has 600,000 or so clones, with around an eighth found just once. This specimen comes from a study of beta chain features in type 1 diabetes. Study-level points and caveats: The study left unresolved whether HLA type influences TCRB rearrangement. All four CD4+ subsets of Type 1 diabetes patients contained TCRB CDR3s that were moderately but significantly shorter. The naive, central memory and Treg TCRB repertoires of patients appeared to be more similar to one another than those of healthy donors.

Between the trimmed V and J ends, which lost 0 bases and 10 bases, there was a span of 13 bases. The germline V gene encodes CDR1 ENHRY and CDR2 SYGVKD. The CDR3 length is 13 residues. Sampling consisted of one heparinised blood draw per donor, averaging approximately 120 mL. J is TRBJ2-7 and V is TRBV10-3; D not certain. This sequence was found in a young man with type 1 diabetes. Sequencing was carried out using naive CD4+ T cells from blood. The CDR3 DNA reads as TGTGCCATCAGTGAGTCGGTTAGGCCCGGTCAGTACTTC. Amino acids: CAISESVRPGQYF.